One sample yielded the 29 T cell receptor beta chains listed below, sequenced in a study of blood T cell repertoires in COVID-19. TCRdb's copy holds only in-frame clones and misses some; the assay was immunoSEQ multiplex PCR. The sample holds over 120,000 clones, roughly 85% seen once. Material: PBMCs or T cells enriched from blood (not recorded which). These receptors were collected from a woman aged 45-65 years who had recovered from COVID-19.

The chain recombines TRBV27 with TRBJ2-1, with 11 bases fitting TRBD2. CDR3 length: 16 amino acids. The V segment lost 5 bases and the J segment 8 bases; nucleotides outside the gene matches: 11. Germline V CDR1 and CDR2: MNHEY, SMNVEV (reference sequence). The DNA of the CDR3 is TGTGCCAGCAGTCTATATAGCGGGAGGGCAATGGATGAGCAGTTCTTC. It codes for CASSLYSGRAMDEQFF.

The chain is built from TRBV2 and TRBJ2-5, with TRBD2 as a possible D gene (5 bases). Germline V gene data show CDR1 as SNHLY and CDR2 as FYNNEI. Trimming took 7 bases from V and 5 from J, leaving 14 bases between them. The CDR3 length is 13 residues. The CDR3 is CASKGSPGETQYF. In nucleotides, the CDR3 is TGTGCCAGCAAGGGCTCACCGGGGGAGACCCAGTACTTC.

The J gene is TRBJ1-5, the V gene TRBV19; 8 positions match TRBD1. This CDR3 spans 15 amino acids. J lost 7 bases, V lost 2 bases, and 7 bases had no gene match. Germline assignment: CDR1 LNHDA and CDR2 SQIVND (reference sequence). The CDR3 sequence: CASSILGDRGQPQHF. CDR3 in DNA: TGTGCCAGTAGTATATTGGGAGACAGGGGCCAGCCCCAGCATTTT.

This clone was observed a handful of times. The chain couples TRBV28 to TRBJ2-7; 14 bases are shared with TRBD2. Germline CDR1 MDHEN, CDR2 SYDVKM. This CDR3 region has 13 residues. The V segment lost 6 bases and the J segment 9 bases; nucleotides outside the gene matches: 4. This CDR3 is CASRPGLAGVQYF. Here the CDR3 DNA reads TGTGCCAGCAGGCCGGGACTAGCGGGAGTGCAGTACTTC.

This chain links TRBV27 with TRBJ2-1, with a possible D match to TRBD2 (6 bases). This CDR3 has 12 amino acids. Germline assignment: CDR1 MNHEY and CDR2 SMNVEV (reference sequence). The V end lost 5 bases, the J end lost 9 bases, and 11 bases lay between the germline ends. CDR3 in DNA: TGTGCCAGCAGTAGTCGGGAGACTGAGCAGTTCTTC. Translation: CASSSRETEQFF.

The chain recombines TRBV6-5 with TRBJ2-1; D is undetermined. This CDR3 spans 13 amino acids. Trimming removed 2 bases at V and 10 bases at J, with 12 bases between. Germline V gene lookup returns CDR1 MNHEY and CDR2 SVGAGI. The DNA for the CDR3 is TGTGCCAGCAGTTACCGAGGAACTACGGAGCAGTTCTTC. This translates into CASSYRGTTEQFF.

In the case of this clone: Other DNA sequences in the sample encode the same CDR3. CDR3 amino acids: CASSLGQSNYGYTF. The CDR3 coding sequence is TGTGCCAGCAGCTTGGGACAGTCTAACTATGGCTACACCTTC. The chain combines TRBV11-2 with TRBJ1-2; 7 bases are shared with TRBD1. The CDR3 runs to 14 residues. Per germline, CDR1 SGHAT and CDR2 FQNNGV. With 3 bases clipped from V and 0 bases from J, the junction kept 1 base outside the gene matches.

With regard to this clone: An end of the junction differs from the germline gene, which may be a read error. This chain uses TRBV18 with TRBJ2-3; TRBD2 agrees at 9 bases. The CDR3 totals 16 residues. Germline lookup yields CDR1 KGHSH and CDR2 LQKENI. The CDR3 loop is CASSPLAGASTNTQYF. In DNA form, the CDR3 reads TGTGCCAGCTCACCCTTAGCGGGGGCTTCCACAAATACGCAGTATTTT.

This clone ranks as medium-sized. The rearrangement joins TRBV3-1 (or the pseudogene TRBV3-2) to TRBJ1-4; TRBD1 matches at 9 bases. Trimming cost V 6 bases and J 4 bases; bases outside gene matches: 3. This CDR3 has 14 residues. Germline CDR1 is LGHDT and CDR2 is YNNKEL (reference sequence). In DNA, the CDR3 is TGTGCCAGCAGGGGGACAGGGCATAATGAAAAACTGTTTTTT. Protein product: CASRGTGHNEKLFF.

This chain links TRBV7-9 with TRBJ2-2; 7 nucleotides line up with TRBD1. The CDR3 contains 17 residues. After removal of 5 bases from V and 5 bases from J, the junction contained 14 bases not matched to a gene. Germline CDR1 SEHNR, CDR2 FQNEAQ (reference sequence). CDR3 DNA sequence: TGTGCCAGCAGCGTACCGGCCGCAGGGGGTCGGACCGGGGAGCTGTTTTTT. Encoded protein: CASSVPAAGGRTGELFF.

The table lists this clone with a count of one. The chain uses TRBV10-2 and TRBJ1-5; D is possibly TRBD1 (6 bases). Trimming shortened V by 5 bases and J by 6 bases, and 20 bases separated the two germline ends. Germline V lookup: CDR1 WSHSY, CDR2 SAAADI. CDR3 length: 16 residues. The CDR3 DNA sequence: TGCGCCAGCAGTCTTGGGGGATTCCAGGGGTCTCAGCCCCAGCATTTT. Protein: CASSLGGFQGSQPQHF.

V and J are TRBV11-1 and TRBJ2-5; 7 positions agree with TRBD2. CDR3 length: 13 residues. Trimming removed 4 bases from V and 4 bases from J; junction bases left unmatched: 3. Looked up from germline, CDR1 is SGHAT and CDR2 is FQDESV (reference sequence). Here the CDR3 reads CASSSTSRETQYF. The CDR3 coding sequence is TGTGCCAGCAGCTCGACTAGCAGAGAGACCCAGTACTTC.

V gene TRBV9 combines with J gene TRBJ2-7, with TRBD2 as a possible D gene (6 bases). Germline V gives CDR1 SGDLS, CDR2 YYNGEE. V was shortened by 3 bases and J by 6 bases, with 13 bases between the two germline ends. The CDR3 has 13 amino acids. CDR3 in amino acids: CASSAGDGSEQYF. The DNA for the CDR3 is TGTGCCAGCAGCGCAGGAGACGGGAGCGAGCAGTACTTC.

The chain recombines TRBV30 with TRBJ2-3; D not resolved. V was shortened by 0 bases and J by 9 bases, with 4 bases between the two germline ends. The CDR3 sequence is 10 residues long. The germline gives CDR1 GTSNPN, CDR2 SVGIG (reference sequence). CDR3 coding DNA: TGTGCCTGGAGTGTCGGGACGCAGTATTTT. Residues: CAWSVGTQYF.

CDR3 residues: CASSKTAGQNYNEQFF. The CDR3, as DNA: TGTGCCAGCAGCAAAACCGCGGGACAGAACTACAATGAGCAGTTCTTC. The chain carries TRBV9 and TRBJ2-1; D perhaps matches TRBD1 (7 bases). V was trimmed by 4 bases and J by 3 bases, leaving 17 bases between them. The CDR3 totals 16 residues. CDR1 is SGDLS, CDR2 YYNGEE, per germline.

The chain joins TRBV11-2 to TRBJ1-5; no clear D gene. Germline values: CDR1 SGHAT, CDR2 FQNNGV. The V end was cut by 4 bases, the J end by 0 bases, with 7 bases between. The CDR3 has 14 amino acids. In DNA, the CDR3 is TGTGCCAGCAGCTCCGAGTATAGCAATCAGCCCCAGCATTTT. It yields the protein CASSSEYSNQPQHF.

This clone showed up just once. This chain joins TRBV13 and TRBJ1-1; D ambiguous. Trimming cost V 3 bases and J 11 bases, with 19 bases left between them. Germline CDR1 PRHDT, CDR2 FYEKMQ (reference sequence). This CDR3 is 14 amino acids long. The CDR3 DNA follows: TGTGCCAGCAGCTTCACACACCGAGTCAGCGGGGCTTTCTTT. Translating it yields CASSFTHRVSGAFF.

This clone was recorded a few times. The chain couples TRBV30 to TRBJ1-2; the D is unclear. V was cut by 0 bases and J by 4 bases, with 9 bases left in between. This CDR3 has 13 amino acids. In germline, CDR1 is GTSNPN, CDR2 SVGIG (reference sequence). The CDR3 DNA reads TGTGCCTGGAGTGTACCCCTCAGCTATGGCTACACCTTC. Its translation: CAWSVPLSYGYTF.

The rearrangement links TRBV6-2 or TRBV6-3 to TRBJ1-6; 7 positions match TRBD1. The V and J ends lost 4 bases and 10 bases, in that order; junction bases with no gene match: 7. CDR3 length equals 14 residues. CDR1 MNHEY and CDR2 SVGEGT come from the germline V gene. In DNA form, the CDR3 reads TGTGCCAGCAGTTTGAGACAGGGAGACTCACCCCTCCACTTT. Translated, it gives CASSLRQGDSPLHF.

V is TRBV28 and J is TRBJ2-7; 8 bases map to TRBD2. The CDR3 spans 21 residues. Germline CDR1 reads MDHEN; CDR2 reads SYDVKM. V trimming: 3 bases; J trimming: 3 bases; junction bases outside the gene matches: 25. This CDR3 reads CASSLGRLAGRLRGALYEQYF. The CDR3 DNA reads TGTGCCAGCAGTTTGGGACGATTGGCGGGGCGGTTGCGGGGGGCCCTCTACGAGCAGTACTTC.

This rearrangement joins TRBV2 to TRBJ2-1, with D possibly TRBD2 on 5 matching bases. Germline V gene data show CDR1 as SNHLY and CDR2 as FYNNEI. The germline V and J ends were trimmed by 10 bases and 9 bases, with 19 bases remaining between them. The CDR3 is made up of 13 amino acids. The CDR3 sequence: CATRTPRGSEQFF. DNA for the CDR3: TGTGCCACCAGGACCCCTCGGGGATCTGAGCAGTTCTTC.

The chain combines TRBV7-3 with TRBJ2-2, with D maybe TRBD1 (6 bases). From germline, CDR1 is SGHTA and CDR2 FQGTGA. The CDR3 contains 16 residues. V was pared by 1 base and J by 0 bases, with 9 bases between. The CDR3 sequence is CASSLRGTTNTGELFF. The DNA for the CDR3 is TGTGCCAGCAGCTTAAGGGGGACAACGAACACCGGGGAGCTGTTTTTT.

This clone was recorded only once. This sequence joins TRBV28 and TRBJ2-5; 7 bases are shared with TRBD1. The germline V gene has CDR1 MDHEN and CDR2 SYDVKM. With 6 bases clipped from V and 5 bases from J, the junction kept 15 bases outside the gene matches. The CDR3 has 16 amino acids. The CDR3 loop reads CASRNRDRHLRETQYF. For the CDR3, the DNA is TGTGCCAGCAGGAACCGGGACAGACATCTAAGGGAGACCCAGTACTTC.

The V and J genes are TRBV13 and TRBJ2-3; 8 bases line up with TRBD2. CDR1 is PRHDT, CDR2 FYEKMQ, per germline (reference sequence). J gave up 6 bases and V 0 bases, and 5 bases lay outside the gene matches. The CDR3 sequence is 15 residues long. As DNA, the CDR3 is TGTGCCAGCAGCTTAGGAGGCGGGGGGTCCGATACGCAGTATTTT. This sequence encodes CASSLGGGGSDTQYF. The full variable domain, in which reference TRBV13 and TRBJ2-3 provide the parts outside the CDR3, is AAGVIQSPRHLIKEKRETATLKCYPIPRHDTVYWYQQGPGQDPQFLISFYEKMQSDKGSIPDRFSAQQFSDYHSELNMSSLELGDSALYFCASSLGGGGSDTQYFGPGTRLTVL.

The V gene is TRBV7-3, the J gene TRBJ2-7; TRBD1 matches 9 bases. This CDR3 spans 14 amino acids. Germline loops: CDR1 SGHTA, CDR2 FQGTGA. With 5 bases clipped from V and 1 base from J, the junction kept 3 bases outside the gene matches. CDR3 in DNA: TGTGCCAGCAGCCCGACAGGGGGATCCTACGAGCAGTACTTC. Translating gives CASSPTGGSYEQYF.

This clone was seen a single time. V usage is TRBV7-2 and J usage is TRBJ1-2, with 9 bases identical to TRBD1. The V segment lost 6 bases and the J segment 7 bases; nucleotides outside the gene matches: 9. This CDR3 region has 14 residues. CDR1 is SGHTA, CDR2 FQGNSA, per germline. The CDR3 here is CASSPGTGRAGYTF. DNA of the CDR3: TGTGCCAGCAGTCCTGGGACAGGGAGGGCTGGCTACACCTTC.

The rearrangement uses TRBV10-1 and TRBJ2-3; 7 bases align to TRBD2. CDR1 and CDR2 from the germline V gene are WNHNN and SYGVQD (reference sequence). The CDR3 has 16 amino acids. Trimming at V came to 0 bases and at J to 5 bases, leaving 8 bases not matched to a gene. In DNA form, the CDR3 reads TGCGCCAGCAGTGAGTCGAGACGCGGGGGTCTAGATACGCAGTATTTT. Protein: CASSESRRGGLDTQYF.

This clone was observed a single time. The rearrangement uses TRBV6-6 and TRBJ2-2, with TRBD2 as a possible D gene (5 bases). V was cut by 7 bases and J by 4 bases, with 10 bases left in between. The length of the CDR3 is 13 residues. Germline CDR1 MNHNY, CDR2 SVGAGI (reference sequence). CDR3 amino acids: CASKRGFTGELFF. Here the CDR3 DNA reads TGTGCCAGCAAGCGCGGGTTCACCGGGGAGCTGTTTTTT.

This chain links TRBV11-2 with TRBJ2-7, with D perhaps matching TRBD2 (6 bases). V was trimmed by 4 bases and J by 5 bases, leaving 9 bases between them. The length of the CDR3 is 12 residues. The germline V gene has CDR1 SGHAT and CDR2 FQNNGV. CDR3 coding DNA: TGTGCCAGCAGCTGGGGGGATCACGAGCAGTACTTC. It yields the protein CASSWGDHEQYF.